Below are 11 T cell receptor beta chains sequenced from a single sample in a study of cytomegalovirus exposure and HLA in healthy donors. TCRdb's copy holds only in-frame clones and misses some; the assay was immunoSEQ multiplex PCR. The data contain more than 55,000 clones, more than 80% of them seen just once; the ten biggest clones take up around 2.8%. What was sequenced was PBMCs. These receptors were obtained from a man aged 18 to 30 in good health and CMV-seronegative.

This clone has only a few counts. CDR3 coding DNA: TGTGCCAGCAGCCCCATGAGCGGGAACTCCTACGAGCAGTACTTC. This codes for CASSPMSGNSYEQYF. The V gene is TRBV7-2, the J gene TRBJ2-7, with 7 bases fitting TRBD2. The CDR3 is 15 amino acids. The germline V gene encodes CDR1 SGHTA and CDR2 FQGNSA. J gave up 0 bases and V 5 bases, and 7 bases lay outside the gene matches.

V and J are TRBV4-1 and TRBJ2-1, with D possibly TRBD1 on 6 matching bases. Germline lookup yields CDR1 MGHRA and CDR2 YSYEKL. V dropped 0 bases and J dropped 1 base, with 16 bases sitting between them. The length of the CDR3 is 18 residues. The CDR3 DNA is TGCGCCAGCAGCCAAGATAGCAGGCGCCAGGGGTCCTACAATGAGCAGTTCTTC. Amino acid sequence: CASSQDSRRQGSYNEQFF.

V usage is TRBV19 and J usage is TRBJ2-4, with D maybe TRBD1 (5 bases). The CDR3 sequence is 15 residues long. Germline CDR1 and CDR2: LNHDA and SQIVND (reference sequence). Trimming pared 2 bases from V and 2 bases from J, leaving 10 bases between. The CDR3 protein is CASSIQGNSKNIQYF. The CDR3 bases are TGTGCCAGTAGTATACAGGGTAATTCCAAAAACATTCAGTACTTC.

This chain uses TRBV7-2 with TRBJ2-1; the match to TRBD1 covers 9 bases. Losses at the gene ends were 3 bases for V and 4 bases for J; bases not matched to a gene: 4. CDR3 length: 15 amino acids. Germline V lookup: CDR1 SGHTA, CDR2 FQGNSA. CDR3 nucleotide sequence: TGTGCCAGCAGCTTGGGGACAGGGCAATACAATGAGCAGTTCTTC. Protein: CASSLGTGQYNEQFF.

V usage is TRBV2 and J usage is TRBJ2-7; D gene uncertain. Trimming removed 2 bases at V and 2 bases at J, with 16 bases between. The CDR3 runs 16 residues. Germline V gene lookup returns CDR1 SNHLY and CDR2 FYNNEI. The CDR3 coding sequence is TGTGCCAGCAGTGAAAGCCGACTCCTTGGAGCCTACGAGCAGTACTTC. Amino acid sequence: CASSESRLLGAYEQYF.

V usage is TRBV6-6 and J usage is TRBJ1-1, with 7 bases aligning to TRBD1. Per germline, CDR1 MNHNY and CDR2 SVGAGI (reference sequence). The CDR3 contains 15 residues. The V gene end was trimmed by 3 bases and the J gene end by 1 base; junction bases not matched to a gene: 5. The CDR3 sequence: CASSYQGQQNTEAFF. The DNA for the CDR3 is TGTGCCAGCAGTTATCAGGGACAGCAGAACACTGAAGCTTTCTTT.

The chain combines TRBV2 with TRBJ1-5, with unresolved D. Germline loops: CDR1 SNHLY, CDR2 FYNNEI. This CDR3 comprises 13 residues. Trimming cost V 3 bases and J 5 bases, with 8 bases left between them. As DNA, the CDR3 is TGTGCCAGCAGTGATGTGGTAGATCAGCCCCAGCATTTT. Protein: CASSDVVDQPQHF.

This CDR3 is CASSGSGQFNYGYTF. CDR3 in DNA: TGTGCCAGCAGTGGTTCGGGACAGTTTAACTATGGCTACACCTTC. The genes are TRBV6-5 and TRBJ1-2; 7 nucleotides match TRBD1. The germline gives CDR1 MNHEY, CDR2 SVGAGI. This CDR3 is built from 15 residues. V lost 5 bases, J lost 1 base, and 7 bases stayed unmatched.

This clone was counted a single time. The chain recombines TRBV6-6 with TRBJ2-1; 8 bases line up with TRBD2. The CDR3 covers 15 residues. With 6 bases clipped from V and 0 bases from J, the junction kept 4 bases outside the gene matches. Germline V gives CDR1 MNHNY, CDR2 SVGAGI (reference sequence). In DNA form, the CDR3 reads TGTGCCAGCAGCCCCGGGACTAGCTCCTACAATGAGCAGTTCTTC. Translated: CASSPGTSSYNEQFF.

This rearrangement joins TRBV19 to TRBJ1-2; D is unclear. Germline V gives CDR1 LNHDA, CDR2 SQIVND (reference sequence). This CDR3 spans 14 amino acids. Trimming shortened V by 0 bases and J by 3 bases, and 8 bases separated the two germline ends. This CDR3 is CASSIDAGYYGYTF. CDR3 nucleotides: TGTGCCAGTAGTATAGATGCGGGTTACTATGGCTACACCTTC.

The genes are TRBV11-2 and TRBJ1-4, with D tentatively TRBD1 (5 bases). Germline values: CDR1 SGHAT, CDR2 FQNNGV. The CDR3 is 13 amino acids. The V and J ends lost 5 bases and 12 bases respectively, with 16 bases between them. The CDR3 sequence: CASSQQGGGELFF. CDR3 sequence (DNA): TGTGCCAGCAGCCAGCAGGGAGGCGGGGAACTGTTTTTT.